These 24 T cell receptor beta chains were sequenced from one sample in a study of T cell responses to AZD1222 COVID-19 vaccine. TCRdb's copy holds only in-frame clones and misses some; the assay was immunoSEQ multiplex PCR. The sample records about 94,000 clones, 88% being singletons. The specimen comprised peripheral blood, sampled on day 0 of AZD1222 vaccination. These receptors were taken from an adult in good health.

The chain has TRBV2 and TRBJ2-1; 12 bases fit TRBD2. Trimming removed 2 bases from V and 7 bases from J; junction bases left unmatched: 6. Germline loops: CDR1 SNHLY, CDR2 FYNNEI. The CDR3 contains 16 residues. The CDR3 nucleotides are TGTGCCAGCAGTGAAATAGGACTAGCGGGGAAAAATGAGCAGTTCTTC. It specifies CASSEIGLAGKNEQFF.

This sequence joins TRBV30 and TRBJ1-4; 7 nucleotides agree with TRBD1. Germline CDR1 is GTSNPN and CDR2 is SVGIG (reference sequence). The length of the CDR3 is 14 residues. The J segment lost 6 bases and the V segment lost 3 bases, leaving 7 bases of the junction unmatched. This CDR3 reads CAWSPGDRDEKLFF. The CDR3 region has the DNA TGTGCCTGGAGCCCCGGGGACAGAGATGAAAAACTGTTTTTT.

This chain joins TRBV27 and TRBJ2-7, with a possible D match to TRBD2 (6 bases). The V end was cut by 1 base, the J end by 1 base, with 11 bases between. Per the germline V gene, CDR1 is MNHEY and CDR2 is SMNVEV (reference sequence). The CDR3 loop spans 15 amino acids. CDR3 protein: CASSLYTGTSYEQYF. The CDR3 nucleotides read TGTGCCAGCAGTTTATACACCGGGACTTCCTACGAGCAGTACTTC.

This clone was seen a few times. This rearrangement joins TRBV18 to TRBJ1-6, with 10 bases identical to TRBD1. The CDR3 extends over 16 amino acids. Germline trimming cut 10 bases from V and 4 bases from J; bases unmatched to any gene: 10. CDR1 and CDR2 from the germline V gene are KGHSH and LQKENI. The CDR3 loop is CATAVGQGRYNSPLHF. The CDR3 DNA reads as TGTGCCACCGCCGTGGGACAGGGGAGATATAATTCACCCCTCCACTTT. Full variable domain (missing parts from reference TRBV18 and TRBJ1-6): NAGVMQNPRHLVRRRGQEARLRCSPMKGHSHVYWYRQLPEEGLKFMVYLQKENIIDESGMPKERFSAEFPKEGPSILRIQQVVRGDSAAYFCATAVGQGRYNSPLHFGNGTRLTVT.

The table lists this clone with a count of one. The chain couples TRBV19 to TRBJ1-4; D may be TRBD1 (6 bases). Trimming left V 7 bases short and J 11 bases short, with 14 bases between. Germline loops: CDR1 LNHDA, CDR2 SQIVND (reference sequence). The CDR3 extends over 12 amino acids. DNA for the CDR3: TGTGCCAGTACCGAGGGACATGCGAAACTGTTTTTT. It yields the protein CASTEGHAKLFF.

The chain uses TRBV6-6 and TRBJ1-5; D perhaps matches TRBD1 (6 bases). The germline V and J ends were trimmed by 5 bases and 6 bases, with 11 bases remaining between them. CDR1 and CDR2 from the germline V gene are MNHNY and SVGAGI (reference sequence). CDR3 length: 13 residues. DNA of the CDR3: TGTGCCAGCAGTAACAGGGAAGGTCAGCCCCAGCATTTT. Encoded protein: CASSNREGQPQHF.

The chain couples TRBV4-1 to TRBJ2-3; possible D gene TRBD2, 5 bases. The germline CDR1 and CDR2 sequences are MGHRA and YSYEKL. Trimming took 4 bases from V and 4 from J, leaving 15 bases between them. CDR3 length equals 15 residues. The CDR3 sequence: CASSLETTRADTQYF. In DNA, the CDR3 is TGCGCCAGCAGCCTGGAGACAACGCGGGCAGATACGCAGTATTTT.

In this sample, this clone turned up once. The chain carries TRBV7-2 and TRBJ1-3, with unresolved D. CDR1 is SGHTA and CDR2 is FQGNSA in the germline V gene. The CDR3 totals 15 residues. V was shortened by 3 bases and J by 0 bases, with 9 bases between the two germline ends. Here the CDR3 DNA reads TGTGCCAGCAGCTTCGTAGGGAGCTCTGGAAACACCATATATTTT. Protein sequence: CASSFVGSSGNTIYF.

V and J are TRBV6-5 and TRBJ1-1; 7 bases match TRBD1. Germline CDR1 is MNHEY and CDR2 is SVGAGI. The CDR3 sequence is 15 residues long. Trimming at V came to 5 bases and at J to 2 bases, leaving 8 bases not matched to a gene. In DNA form, the CDR3 reads TGTGCCAGCAGTCCCCGACAGGGAGGAAACACTGAAGCTTTCTTT. Its translation is CASSPRQGGNTEAFF.

The chain joins TRBV3-1 (or the pseudogene TRBV3-2) to TRBJ1-1, with TRBD1 as a possible D gene (6 bases). The CDR3 is 17 residues long. CDR1 LGHDT and CDR2 YNNKEL come from the germline V gene (reference sequence). V was trimmed by 0 bases and J by 1 base, leaving 15 bases between them. The chain's CDR3 is CASSQERGAGGNTEAFF. CDR3 nucleotides: TGTGCCAGCAGCCAAGAAAGGGGGGCAGGTGGGAACACTGAAGCTTTCTTT.

The CDR3 loop reads CASSSRTYSSYGYTF. CDR3 DNA: TGTGCCAGCAGCTCTAGGACATACTCGAGCTATGGCTACACCTTC. V and J are TRBV7-2 and TRBJ1-2, with D perhaps TRBD1 (5 bases). Trimming shortened V by 4 bases and J by 4 bases, and 16 bases separated the two germline ends. Germline V gene lookup returns CDR1 SGHTA and CDR2 FQGNSA. The CDR3 sequence is 15 residues long. Based on the CDR3 plus reference TRBV7-2 and TRBJ1-2, the full variable domain is GAGVSQSPSNKVTEKGKDVELRCDPISGHTALYWYRQSLGQGLEFLIYFQGNSAPDKSGLPSDRFSAERTGGSVSTLTIQRTQQEDSAVYLCASSSRTYSSYGYTFGSGTRLTVV.

The V call is TRBV30, the J call TRBJ2-1; 7 bases align to TRBD1. The V gene end was trimmed by 0 bases and the J gene end by 5 bases; junction bases not matched to a gene: 1. The CDR3 consists of 13 residues. Per the germline V gene, CDR1 is GTSNPN and CDR2 is SVGIG (reference sequence). The CDR3 nucleotides read TGTGCCTGGAGTGTCGACAGGGACAATGAGCAGTTCTTC. This codes for CAWSVDRDNEQFF.

V is TRBV10-3 and J is TRBJ1-2; 7 bases agree with TRBD1. Germline assignment: CDR1 ENHRY and CDR2 SYGVKD. The CDR3 is 12 amino acids. The ends lost 11 bases at V and 7 bases at J; junction bases unmatched: 10. The CDR3 bases are TGTGCCTTATCGACAGGGAGTGGTGGCTACACCTTC. It is translated as CALSTGSGGYTF.

The chain recombines TRBV11-2 with TRBJ2-2; 7 bases fit TRBD1. After removal of 3 bases from V and 5 bases from J, the junction contained 9 bases not matched to a gene. The CDR3 has 16 amino acids. From germline, CDR1 is SGHAT and CDR2 FQNNGV. CDR3 region: CASSFTGVLRTGELFF. CDR3 sequence (DNA): TGTGCCAGCAGCTTCACAGGGGTCCTTAGAACCGGGGAGCTGTTTTTT.

This rearrangement joins TRBV4-2 to TRBJ2-3; D uncertain. The germline gives CDR1 LGHNA, CDR2 YNFKEQ. This CDR3 contains 14 residues. The V end was cut by 0 bases, the J end by 3 bases, with 7 bases between. CDR3 region: CASSQDERTDTQYF. The CDR3 DNA follows: TGTGCCAGCAGCCAAGATGAGAGAACAGATACGCAGTATTTT.

This CDR3 reads CAWSVRGVAETQYF. The CDR3 DNA reads TGTGCCTGGAGTGTACGGGGGGTTGCCGAGACCCAGTACTTC. This chain joins TRBV30 and TRBJ2-5; 7 bases line up with TRBD2. The CDR3 runs to 14 residues. V gave up 0 bases and J gave up 5 bases; unmatched junction bases: 6. In germline, CDR1 is GTSNPN, CDR2 SVGIG (reference sequence).

V and J are TRBV5-1 and TRBJ2-2; 8 bases line up with TRBD1. The length of the CDR3 is 15 residues. V was pared by 2 bases and J by 6 bases, with 6 bases of the junction left unmatched. Germline V CDR1 and CDR2: SGHRS, YFSETQ. In DNA, the CDR3 is TGCGCCAGCAGCTTCAGGGGGCGAACGGCCGGGGAGCTGTTTTTT. Translating it yields CASSFRGRTAGELFF.

The table lists this clone with a few counts. This chain links TRBV6-5 with TRBJ2-7; tentatively, D is TRBD1 or TRBD2 (5 bases each). The CDR3 sequence is 13 residues long. From germline, CDR1 is MNHEY and CDR2 SVGAGI. With 5 bases removed from V and 2 bases from J, the gap between germline ends came to 10 bases. The CDR3 DNA reads TGTGCCAGCAGTAGGGACGGAACCTACGAGCAGTACTTC. This codes for CASSRDGTYEQYF.

V and J are TRBV19 and TRBJ2-5; possibly TRBD1 for D (6 bases). Germline loops: CDR1 LNHDA, CDR2 SQIVND (reference sequence). The CDR3 is 13 amino acids. Trimming shortened V by 10 bases and J by 2 bases, and 14 bases separated the two germline ends. The CDR3 loop is CATGQKSQETQYF. CDR3 DNA sequence: TGTGCCACCGGACAGAAAAGTCAAGAGACCCAGTACTTC.

The CDR3 DNA follows: TGTGCCAGCAGGGGGACAGGGACTGAAAAACTGTTTTTT. It yields the protein CASRGTGTEKLFF. The rearrangement uses TRBV5-6 and TRBJ1-4, with 9 nucleotides matching TRBD1. This CDR3 is 13 amino acids long. The germline V gene encodes CDR1 SGHDT and CDR2 YYEEEE. V was clipped by 5 bases and J by 7 bases; unmatched bases: 3.

In its sample, this clone was seen a few times. The gene calls are TRBV5-1 and TRBJ1-6, with TRBD1 identical over 7 bases. V was clipped by 4 bases and J by 6 bases; unmatched bases: 4. Germline CDR1 and CDR2: SGHRS and YFSETQ. This CDR3 spans 14 amino acids. The CDR3 DNA follows: TGCGCCAGCAGCCCAGGGGGTTCTAATTCACCCCTCCACTTT. It yields the protein CASSPGGSNSPLHF. The full variable domain, rest sourced from reference TRBV5-1 and TRBJ1-6, is KAGVTQTPRYLIKTRGQQVTLSCSPISGHRSVSWYQQTPGQGLQFLFEYFSETQRNKGNFPGRFSGRQFSNSRSEMNVSTLELGDSALYLCASSPGGSNSPLHFGNGTRLTVT.

The V call is TRBV7-8, the J call TRBJ2-2, with no clear D. V was cut by 2 bases and J by 2 bases, with 12 bases left in between. This CDR3 comprises 16 residues. The germline V gene has CDR1 SGHVS and CDR2 FQNEAQ. The CDR3 loop reads CASSLRVQTNTGELFF. The CDR3 bases are TGTGCCAGCAGCTTAAGGGTTCAGACTAACACCGGGGAGCTGTTTTTT.

This rearrangement joins TRBV5-1 to TRBJ1-4; tentative D call: TRBD1 (6 bases). This CDR3 has 14 residues. V dropped 0 bases and J dropped 7 bases, with 10 bases sitting between them. Per germline, CDR1 SGHRS and CDR2 YFSETQ. CDR3 residues: CASSLERGGEKLFF. CDR3 coding DNA: TGCGCCAGCAGCTTGGAACGAGGGGGTGAAAAACTGTTTTTT.

A single count supports this clone. The chain is built from TRBV10-3 and TRBJ1-5; 8 positions match TRBD1. The V segment lost 5 bases and the J segment 6 bases; nucleotides outside the gene matches: 6. Germline V gene lookup returns CDR1 ENHRY and CDR2 SYGVKD. The CDR3 sequence is 14 residues long. The CDR3 spells CAISPDRVSQPQHF. CDR3 nucleotide sequence: TGTGCCATCAGTCCGGACAGGGTAAGTCAGCCCCAGCATTTT.